These T cell receptor beta chains were read from a single sample in a study of long-term antiretroviral therapy in people with HIV. The method was immunoSEQ multiplex PCR; TCRdb's version includes in-frame clones alone and lacks a portion of them. Of some 17,000 clones in the sample, about four fifths were seen once. Here the sequenced sample was unsorted PBMCs, taken about 2.4 years before starting antiretroviral therapy. Receptors originate from a woman between 50 and 59 years old with HIV. The CDR3 runs from the conserved cysteine through the conserved F or W. The D gene is left open where the match is weak. Size is omitted from some rows. Given values are once, few, many or a class for expanded clones.

j_call	clone_size	d_call	v_call	cdr3_nt	cdr3_aa
TRBJ2-2	-	TRBD1	TRBV5-5	TGTGCCAGCAGCTCCCGGGACAGGGGTCCCGGGGAGCTGTTTTTT	CASSSRDRGPGELFF
TRBJ1-1	-	TRBD1	TRBV19	TGTGCCAGTAGCCCAAACCTTCAGGGGGCAAACACTGAAGCTTTCTTT	CASSPNLQGANTEAFF
TRBJ1-1	once	-	TRBV14	TGTGCCAGCAGCCTACAGGAGTACACTGAAGCTTTCTTT	CASSLQEYTEAFF
TRBJ2-2	-	-	TRBV30	TGTGCCTGGAGTCGACAGTCCGGGTGGCTGTTTTTT	CAWSRQSGWLFF
TRBJ2-1	once	-	TRBV6-5	TGTGCCAGCAGTTTAGGGGGACTATCGGTCCAGGATGAGCAGTTCTTC	CASSLGGLSVQDEQFF
TRBJ2-2	few	TRBD1	TRBV27	TGTGCCAGCAGTCCCCTAGGGTGGGGACAGGCATCGGGCACCGGGGAGCTGTTTTTT	CASSPLGWGQASGTGELFF
TRBJ2-7	-	TRBD1	TRBV27	TGTGCCAGCAGTCCCCAAAGCACCGGGACAGGGGCCTACGAGCAGTACTTC	CASSPQSTGTGAYEQYF
TRBJ2-5	-	TRBD2	TRBV4-1	TGCGCCAGCAGCCAAGGGGATTTAGCGGGGGAGCAAGAGACCCAGTACTTC	CASSQGDLAGEQETQYF
TRBJ1-2	-	TRBD1	TRBV6-5	TGTGCCAGCAGTATGGGACAGGGGGGAAACTATGGCTACACCTTC	CASSMGQGGNYGYTF
TRBJ2-7	once	-	TRBV29-1	TGCAGCGTTGAAGAGGGGGCGAGATCCTACGAGCAGTACTTC	CSVEEGARSYEQYF
TRBJ2-5	-	TRBD2	TRBV10-3	TGTGCCATCAGTGAACAAGGCCTGGCGGCTTTAGCGGGGGCGGAGACCCAGTACTTC	CAISEQGLAALAGAETQYF
TRBJ2-5	-	-	TRBV6-5	TGTGCCAGCAGTTACGGGGGCGGGGGTCAAGAGACCCAGTACTTC	CASSYGGGGQETQYF
TRBJ1-5	once	-	TRBV6-5	TGTGCCAGCAGTCCTCAGCAGCTAGGTCAGCCCCAGCATTTT	CASSPQQLGQPQHF
TRBJ2-1	-	-	TRBV11-2	TGTGCCAGCAGCTTAGAGGTAGGGTCGATAAATGAGCAGTTCTTC	CASSLEVGSINEQFF
TRBJ1-1	-	-	TRBV2	TGTGCCAGCGGAGGCACTGAAGCTTTCTTT	CASGGTEAFF
TRBJ2-7	-	TRBD1	TRBV11-2	TGTGCCAGCAGCAACACCGGGACAGGGGACCACGAGCAGTACTTC	CASSNTGTGDHEQYF
TRBJ2-5	-	-	TRBV6-1	TGTGCCAGCAGTGAAAGACTACCGGAGGGAGAGACCCAGTACTTC	CASSERLPEGETQYF
TRBJ2-2	-	TRBD1	TRBV18	TGTGCCAGCTCACTTAGGGACAGCACCGGGGAGCTGTTTTTT	CASSLRDSTGELFF
TRBJ1-3	-	-	TRBV5-4	TGTGCCGTCTTCGGGGGAGGTGGAAACACCATATATTTT	CAVFGGGGNTIYF
TRBJ1-1	-	-	TRBV9	TGTGCCAGCACCCGTGCTCCTTTGAACACTGAAGCTTTCTTT	CASTRAPLNTEAFF
TRBJ2-5	few	-	TRBV2	TGTGCCAGCAGACCTTTTCGGGGCCCATCCGAGACCCAGTACTTC	CASRPFRGPSETQYF
TRBJ2-3	-	TRBD2	TRBV23-1	TGCGCCAGCAGTCAATCGGCTAGCGGGGGAGATACGCAGTATTTT	CASSQSASGGDTQYF
TRBJ1-5	few	-	TRBV7-2	TGTGCCAGCAGCTTAGGAGTGGCCCCCAGGCCCCAGCATTTT	CASSLGVAPRPQHF
TRBJ1-6	-	-	TRBV5-6	TGTGCCAGCAGCTTGCAGGGTAGAACACCCCTCCACTTT	CASSLQGRTPLHF
TRBJ1-1	-	-	TRBV13	TGTGCCAGCAGCCAAGGGCCCTCAACAAGGGCTTTCTTT	CASSQGPSTRAFF
TRBJ2-1	-	-	TRBV27	TGTGCCAGCAGTTTTAGCGCAGGGCATGAGCAGTTCTTC	CASSFSAGHEQFF
TRBJ2-1	-	-	TRBV19	TGTGCCAGTATGGGGCGGGGGCACAATGAGCAGTTCTTC	CASMGRGHNEQFF
TRBJ1-4	-	-	TRBV7-9	TGTGCCAGCAGCTTAGATGGGGCCTATAATGAAAAACTGTTTTTT	CASSLDGAYNEKLFF
TRBJ1-5	-	TRBD1	TRBV5-5	TGTGCCAGCAGCTTACAGGGGGGCAATCAGCCCCAGCATTTT	CASSLQGGNQPQHF
TRBJ2-7	once	TRBD1	TRBV7-8	TGTGCCAGCAGCCAGGACAGGGGGTTAGAGCAGTACTTC	CASSQDRGLEQYF
TRBJ1-1	-	TRBD1	TRBV5-1	TGCGCCAGCAGCCTGACAGGGGCGCAATTGAACACTGAAGCTTTCTTT	CASSLTGAQLNTEAFF
TRBJ2-3	once	-	TRBV5-1	TGCGCCAGCAGCTTGAGAAGGGACGATACGCAGTATTTT	CASSLRRDDTQYF
TRBJ2-1	-	-	TRBV7-2	TGTGCCAGCAGCTTGGGAGGGGGGGCGAGCAATGAGCAGTTCTTC	CASSLGGGASNEQFF
TRBJ2-7	-	TRBD2	TRBV2	TGTGCCAGCAGTGAATATGGCGGGGGGCCCTACGAGCAGTACTTC	CASSEYGGGPYEQYF
TRBJ1-1	once	-	TRBV9	TGTGCCAGCAGCGTCAGGGGGAACACTGAAGCTTTCTTT	CASSVRGNTEAFF
TRBJ1-3	-	-	TRBV30	TGTGCCCGCACCGGGGACGCTGGAAACACCATATATTTT	CARTGDAGNTIYF
TRBJ1-1	-	TRBD1	TRBV4-1	TGCGCCAGCAGCTCCCGACAGGGGATGAACACTGAAGCTTTCTTT	CASSSRQGMNTEAFF
TRBJ2-1	-	TRBD1	TRBV10-3	TGTGCCATCAGTCCCGGGACAGGGGTCGGCTACAATGAGCAGTTCTTC	CAISPGTGVGYNEQFF
TRBJ2-2	few	-	TRBV10-3	TGTGCCATCAGGGTGGGGGCGAACACCGGGGAGCTGTTTTTT	CAIRVGANTGELFF